The clone carrying this T cell receptor (beta chain) has just one count. Its antigen is still unknown. Between the trimmed V and J ends, which lost 6 bases and 5 bases, there was a span of 25 bases. The CDR3 loop spans 17 amino acids. In germline, CDR1 is SGHNT, CDR2 YYREEE (reference sequence). Nonspecific anti-CD3/anti-CD28 bead stimulation represents the broad CD4+ T cell repertoire. CD4+ T cells upregulating both CD40 ligand and CD69 were sorted as responding cells. Undetectable plasma HIV-1 RNA below 50 copies/mL lasted at least 4 years. This was the immunoSEQ version 4 assay in survey mode. Some clones are missing from TCRdb's copy, which holds only in-frame ones; the method was immunoSEQ multiplex PCR. The sample shows more than 30,000 clones, around 90% of them seen only once. These data belong to a study of persistence of HIV-infected CD4 T cells. Study-wide results and limits: TCR oligoclonality correlated with proviral oligoclonality in the same sorted populations. CMV- and Gag-responding cells had lower TCRbeta richness than CD3/CD28-responding cells.

Sequencing was performed on CD4+ T cells sorted from PBMCs after roughly 18-hour stimulation, taken from a patient who received antiretroviral therapy. This clonotype was sampled from an adult man with HIV who was CMV-seropositive. This chain uses TRBV5-4 with TRBJ2-3; tentative D call: TRBD2 (6 bases). CDR3 amino acids: CASTRYISGGAIDTQYF. In DNA, the CDR3 is TGTGCCAGCACCCGTTATATAAGCGGCGGGGCTATAGATACGCAGTATTTT. The variable domain in full, completed from reference TRBV5-4 and TRBJ2-3, reads ETGVTQSPTHLIKTRGQQVTLRCSSQSGHNTVSWYQQALGQGPQFIFQYYREEENGRGNFPPRFSGLQFPNYSSELNVNALELDDSALYLCASTRYISGGAIDTQYFGPGTRLTVL.